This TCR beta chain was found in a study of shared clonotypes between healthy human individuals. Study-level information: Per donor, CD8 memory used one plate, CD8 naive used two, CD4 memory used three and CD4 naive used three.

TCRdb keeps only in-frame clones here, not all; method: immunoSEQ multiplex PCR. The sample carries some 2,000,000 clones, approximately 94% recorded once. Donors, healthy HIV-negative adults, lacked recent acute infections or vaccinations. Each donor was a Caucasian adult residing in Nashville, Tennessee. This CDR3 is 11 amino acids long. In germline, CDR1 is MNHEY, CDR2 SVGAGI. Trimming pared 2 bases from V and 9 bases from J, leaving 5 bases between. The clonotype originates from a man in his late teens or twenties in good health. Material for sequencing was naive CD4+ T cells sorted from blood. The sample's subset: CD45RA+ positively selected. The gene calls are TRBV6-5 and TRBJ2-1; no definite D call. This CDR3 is CASSYLSEQFF. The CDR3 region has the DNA TGTGCCAGCAGTTACCTCAGTGAGCAGTTCTTC.